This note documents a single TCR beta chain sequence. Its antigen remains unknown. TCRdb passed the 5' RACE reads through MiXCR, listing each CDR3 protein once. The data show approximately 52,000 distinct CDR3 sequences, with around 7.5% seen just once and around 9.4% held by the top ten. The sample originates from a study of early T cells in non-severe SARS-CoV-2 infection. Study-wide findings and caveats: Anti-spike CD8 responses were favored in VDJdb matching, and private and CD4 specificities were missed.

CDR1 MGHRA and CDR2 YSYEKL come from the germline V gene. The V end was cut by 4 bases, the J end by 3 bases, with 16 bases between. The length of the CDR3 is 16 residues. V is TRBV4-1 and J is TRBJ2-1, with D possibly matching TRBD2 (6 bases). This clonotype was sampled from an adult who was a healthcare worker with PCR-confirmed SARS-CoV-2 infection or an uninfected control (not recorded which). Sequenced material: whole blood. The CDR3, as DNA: TGCGCCAGCAGCCCCGAACCGACTAGTCTCTACAATGAGCAGTTCTTC. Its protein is CASSPEPTSLYNEQFF.